This is a list of T cell receptor beta chains from one sample in a study of immune evolution from preneoplasia to lung adenocarcinoma. Repertoires were generated with immunoSEQ multiplex PCR, while TCRdb's copy carries only in-frame clones and drops some. The sample consists of 6,500 to 10,000 clones, 81% of them appearing once. Sequenced input: FFPE invasive lung adenocarcinoma tissue. The receptors were sampled from a person between 50 and 60 years old with lung adenocarcinoma. The CDR3 runs from the conserved cysteine through the conserved F or W. D genes are given only for firm matches. Clone size appears in some rows only: once, few, many, or a class for an expanded clone.

v_gene	d_gene	j_gene	abundance	len	CDR3aa	CDR3nt
TRBV5-1	TRBD1	TRBJ2-7	-	13	CASGTGDKYEQYF	TGCGCCAGTGGGACAGGGGACAAGTACGAGCAGTACTTC
TRBV4-2	TRBD2	TRBJ2-3	-	17	CASSQVYSGGAEDTQYF	TGTGCCAGCAGCCAAGTTTATAGCGGGGGGGCCGAAGATACGCAGTATTTT
TRBV18	TRBD2	TRBJ2-2	-	17	CASSPPSGRPLTGELFF	TGTGCCAGCTCACCACCTAGCGGGAGGCCGCTAACCGGGGAGCTGTTTTTT
TRBV2	TRBD1	TRBJ1-2	-	12	CAILRDRGSYTF	TGTGCCATCCTGCGTGACAGGGGGAGCTACACCTTC
TRBV15	-	TRBJ2-3	-	14	CATSTGISTDTQYF	TGTGCCACCAGCACGGGTATAAGCACAGATACGCAGTATTTT
TRBV5-1	-	TRBJ1-1	-	13	CASSRDGNTEAFF	TGCGCCAGCAGCCGGGACGGGAACACTGAAGCTTTCTTT
TRBV29-1	-	TRBJ1-2	few	13	CSVEDPGHLGYTF	TGCAGCGTTGAAGATCCGGGCCACCTTGGCTACACCTTC
TRBV27	-	TRBJ1-5	-	15	CASSLEGPSGQPQHF	TGTGCCAGCAGTTTGGAGGGCCCCAGTGGTCAGCCCCAGCATTTT
TRBV7-3	TRBD1	TRBJ1-2	few	14	CASSLTRTGGGYTF	TGTGCCAGCAGCTTAACCCGGACAGGGGGTGGCTACACCTTC
TRBV7-9	-	TRBJ2-7	-	14	CASSRWDGSYEQYF	TGTGCCAGCAGCCGCTGGGACGGCTCCTACGAGCAGTACTTC
TRBV5-1	-	TRBJ1-1	-	13	CASSLDRYTEAFF	TGCGCCAGCAGCTTGGACAGGTACACTGAAGCTTTCTTT
TRBV6-6	-	TRBJ2-3	few	16	CASSSATGQGIDTQYF	TGTGCCAGCAGCTCAGCTACGGGGCAGGGAATAGATACGCAGTATTTT
TRBV6-5	-	TRBJ2-7	once	14	CASSYSGRTYEQYF	TGTGCCAGCAGTTACTCGGGCAGAACCTACGAGCAGTACTTC
TRBV6-6	-	TRBJ1-2	-	13	CASSYESNYGYTF	TGTGCCAGCAGTTATGAGTCTAACTATGGCTACACCTTC
TRBV7-2	-	TRBJ2-2	-	12	CARIMGSGELFF	TGTGCCAGGATCATGGGGTCCGGGGAGCTGTTTTTT
TRBV6-4	-	TRBJ2-1	medium-sized	13	CASSVPGSDEQFF	TGTGCCAGCAGTGTCCCCGGCAGCGATGAGCAGTTCTTC
TRBV19	TRBD1	TRBJ1-1	-	15	CASSLRDREAPEAFF	TGTGCCAGTAGTCTTAGGGACAGGGAGGCTCCTGAAGCTTTCTTT
TRBV6-1	TRBD1	TRBJ2-3	-	16	CASSGRGTGSSDTQYF	TGTGCCAGCAGTGGCCGTGGGACAGGGAGTTCAGATACGCAGTATTTT
TRBV5-6	-	TRBJ1-6	-	14	CASSLERANSPLHF	TGTGCCAGCAGCTTGGAGAGGGCTAATTCACCCCTCCACTTT
TRBV11-3	-	TRBJ2-3	once	16	CASSFRAGARADTQYF	TGTGCCAGCAGCTTTCGGGCAGGGGCCAGGGCAGATACGCAGTATTTT
TRBV19	-	TRBJ1-3	-	14	CASRTGNSGNTIYF	TGTGCCAGTAGGACAGGCAACTCTGGAAACACCATATATTTT
TRBV9	-	TRBJ2-3	-	15	CASSVGGAFTDTQYF	TGTGCCAGCAGCGTAGGGGGGGCCTTCACAGATACGCAGTATTTT
TRBV16	-	TRBJ1-2	-	14	CASSQSITGYGYTF	TGTGCCAGCAGCCAATCGATAACAGGGTATGGCTACACCTTC
TRBV6-1	-	TRBJ1-5	-	14	CASSEAGGTQPQHF	TGTGCCAGCAGTGAAGCGGGAGGGACGCAGCCCCAGCATTTT
TRBV5-4	-	TRBJ2-6	-	14	CASRRESGANVLTF	TGTGCCAGCCGCAGGGAAAGTGGGGCCAACGTCCTGACTTTC
TRBV7-2	-	TRBJ1-2	-	16	CASSSRGDTTYYGYTF	TGTGCCAGCAGCTCGAGGGGGGACACAACATACTATGGCTACACCTTC
TRBV5-6	-	TRBJ1-1	-	12	CASSLALTEAFF	TGTGCCAGCAGCTTGGCGCTAACTGAAGCTTTCTTT
TRBV11-3	-	TRBJ1-6	-	14	CASSLNSYNSPLHF	TGTGCCAGCAGCTTGAACAGCTATAATTCACCCCTCCACTTT
TRBV19	TRBD1	TRBJ1-1	-	14	CASSIGQGAGEAFF	TGTGCCAGTAGTATCGGACAGGGGGCTGGTGAAGCTTTCTTT
TRBV7-9	-	TRBJ2-2	-	14	CASSLNQGTGELFF	TGTGCCAGCAGCCTAAACCAGGGGACCGGGGAGCTGTTTTTT
TRBV10-3	-	TRBJ1-4	-	14	CAISAGEGNEKLFF	TGTGCCATCAGTGCGGGTGAGGGTAATGAAAAACTGTTTTTT
TRBV6-5	-	TRBJ2-1	-	15	CASSYGAGASNEQFF	TGTGCCAGCAGTTACGGGGCGGGGGCCTCGAATGAGCAGTTCTTC
TRBV6-5	-	TRBJ1-5	-	14	CASSYSNRDQPQHF	TGTGCCAGCAGTTACTCGAACAGGGACCAGCCCCAGCATTTT
TRBV7-9	-	TRBJ2-2	-	14	CASSLGVNTGELFF	TGTGCCAGCAGCCTTGGGGTGAACACCGGGGAGCTGTTTTTT
TRBV9	TRBD1	TRBJ2-1	-	16	CASGPQDSGGYNEQFF	TGTGCCAGCGGTCCTCAGGACTCAGGGGGCTACAATGAGCAGTTCTTC
TRBV30	-	TRBJ1-2	once	13	CAWSAGTDYGYTF	TGTGCCTGGAGTGCAGGGACTGACTATGGCTACACCTTC
TRBV25-1	-	TRBJ1-2	-	11	CASRFGGGYTF	TGTGCCAGCAGGTTTGGTGGAGGCTACACCTTC
TRBV19	-	TRBJ1-4	-	15	CASSIGRISNEKLFF	TGTGCCAGTAGTATAGGGCGGATCTCTAATGAAAAACTGTTTTTT
TRBV15	-	TRBJ2-7	few	14	CATSREARSYEQYF	TGTGCCACCAGCAGAGAGGCCAGAAGCTACGAGCAGTACTTC
TRBV28	-	TRBJ2-2	-	16	CASSTGGTGNTGELFF	TGTGCCAGCTCGACGGGGGGGACAGGGAACACCGGGGAGCTGTTTTTT
TRBV19	TRBD1	TRBJ1-1	-	13	CASSKTGSGEAFF	TGTGCCAGTAGTAAGACAGGGTCGGGTGAAGCTTTCTTT
TRBV2	-	TRBJ1-1	-	15	CASSVRRTQNTEAFF	TGTGCCAGCAGCGTCCGACGGACCCAGAACACTGAAGCTTTCTTT